This entry lists 16 T cell receptor beta chains sequenced from one sample in a study of CD8+CD57+ T cells in acquired aplastic anemia (dated by TCRdb to about 2018). Sequencing took place on an Illumina HiSeq 2000. Genomic DNA was used as template for profiling of TCR beta VDJ combinations and CDR3 sequences. The public reads were reanalyzed by TCRdb: fastp trimming at Q25, MiXCR alignment, in-frame beta chains only. Rows are combined by CDR3 protein, so each entry shows the most common genes and DNA. Across this sample there are roughly 300,000 distinct CDR3 sequences, with roughly 50% seen only once. Of the sample, around 7.6% is held by the ten largest clones. Sequencing was performed on sorted CD4+, CD8+, or CD8+CD57+ T cells (not recorded which) from PBMCs. These receptors were collected from a human donor with severe aplastic anemia or a healthy control (not recorded which).

This clonotype was recorded at least ten times. CDR3 nucleotides: TGTGCCAGCAGCTTAACGGAAAAGGGTGGCTTGGGTAATGAGCAGTTCTTC. Translation: CASSLTEKGGLGNEQFF. The rearrangement links TRBV7-3 to TRBJ2-1, with D hard to call. This CDR3 has 17 residues. CDR1 SGHTA and CDR2 FQGTGA come from the germline V gene. Trimming pared 0 bases from V and 7 bases from J, leaving 19 bases between.

V is TRBV28 and J is TRBJ1-1, with D maybe TRBD1 (6 bases). This CDR3 spans 14 amino acids. Trimming shortened V by 5 bases and J by 3 bases, and 13 bases separated the two germline ends. Germline V gene sequence: CDR1 MDHEN, CDR2 SYDVKM. CDR3 sequence: CASSIRGWDTEAFF. The CDR3, as DNA: TGTGCCAGCAGTATCAGGGGATGGGACACTGAAGCTTTCTTT.

The chain employs TRBV5-8 and TRBJ2-7; no clear D. Germline V gene lookup returns CDR1 SGHTS and CDR2 YDEGEE. The germline V and J ends were trimmed by 2 bases and 0 bases, with 12 bases remaining between them. CDR3 length equals 15 residues. CDR3 in amino acids: CASSFGPFSSYEQYF. The CDR3 DNA follows: TGTGCCAGCAGCTTCGGGCCGTTCAGCTCCTACGAGCAGTACTTC. The variable domain in full, with the rest retrieved from reference TRBV5-8 and TRBJ2-7, is EAGVTQSPTHLIKTRGQQATLRCSPISGHTSVYWYQQALGLGLQFLLWYDEGEERNRGNFPPRFSGRQFPNYSSELNVNALELEDSALYLCASSFGPFSSYEQYFGPGTRLTVT.

This chain links TRBV7-9 with TRBJ1-6, with D possibly TRBD1 on 6 matching bases. Trimming shortened V by 5 bases and J by 6 bases, and 17 bases separated the two germline ends. The CDR3 has 16 residues. Germline loops: CDR1 SEHNR, CDR2 FQNEAQ (reference sequence). The CDR3 is CASSPSGGGRNSPLHF. CDR3 sequence (DNA): TGTGCCAGCAGCCCTTCCGGGGGGGGCCGTAATTCACCCCTCCACTTT.

This chain connects TRBV10-2 to TRBJ1-1; D is unclear. The V gene's germline CDR1 is WSHSY and CDR2 SAAADI. The V and J ends lost 3 bases and 0 bases respectively, with 8 bases between them. This CDR3 spans 14 amino acids. Here the CDR3 DNA reads TGCGCCAGCAGTGACGGCGGATTGAACACTGAAGCTTTCTTT. Encoded protein: CASSDGGLNTEAFF.

The chain recombines TRBV29-1 with TRBJ2-5, with 13 positions matching TRBD2. Looked up from germline, CDR1 is SQVTM and CDR2 is ANQGSEA. The CDR3 has 17 residues. V shed 2 bases, J shed 4 bases, and the junction held 10 bases outside the gene matches. The CDR3 spells CSVERPGLAGEGETQYF. The CDR3 DNA is TGCAGCGTTGAACGTCCAGGACTAGCGGGGGAAGGAGAGACCCAGTACTTC.

This chain links TRBV7-2 with TRBJ2-5; 11 positions match TRBD1. This CDR3 contains 17 residues. With V trimmed by 5 bases and J by 2 bases, 10 bases remained unmatched. Germline V gene sequence: CDR1 SGHTA, CDR2 FQGNSA. The CDR3 region is CASSLRRTGGLQETQYF. The DNA for the CDR3 is TGTGCCAGCAGCCTCCGGCGGACAGGGGGCTTACAAGAGACCCAGTACTTC.

The count of this clonotype is one. The rearrangement joins TRBV6-5 to TRBJ1-3; D may be TRBD1 (6 bases). The V gene lost 7 bases and the J gene lost 4 bases, with 14 bases spanning the gap. CDR3 length: 14 residues. The germline CDR1 and CDR2 sequences are MNHEY and SVGAGI. CDR3 amino acids: CASTQLGGGNTIYF. CDR3 nucleotide sequence: TGTGCCAGCACCCAACTTGGGGGCGGAAACACCATATATTTT.

Ten or more counts support this clonotype. The rearrangement uses TRBV5-6 and TRBJ2-1, with 10 bases identical to TRBD1. The CDR3 length is 15 residues. Looked up from germline, CDR1 is SGHDT and CDR2 is YYEEEE. Trimming took 2 bases from V and 10 from J; bases not matched to a gene: 9. The CDR3 DNA reads TGTGCCAGCAGCTTACCGGGACAGGGGCCTTGGGAGCAGTTCTTC. This encodes CASSLPGQGPWEQFF.

The rearrangement joins TRBV5-6 to TRBJ2-1, with 7 bases lining up with TRBD1. This CDR3 is built from 14 residues. V lost 3 bases and J lost 7; bases outside the gene matches: 7. CDR1 is SGHDT and CDR2 is YYEEEE in the germline V gene. The DNA for the CDR3 is TGTGCCAGCAGCTACCTGACAGGGAAGAATGAGCAGTTCTTC. It is translated as CASSYLTGKNEQFF.

This clonotype turned up a few times. V gene TRBV11-2 combines with J gene TRBJ2-1, with D possibly TRBD1 on 5 matching bases. Germline V gene data show CDR1 as SGHAT and CDR2 as FQNNGV. This CDR3 region has 12 residues. The V end lost 2 bases, the J end lost 8 bases, and 7 bases lay between the germline ends. CDR3 in amino acids: CASSLIGDEQFF. The CDR3 DNA is TGTGCCAGCAGCTTAATAGGGGATGAGCAGTTCTTC.

The chain carries TRBV19 and TRBJ1-2; D remains ambiguous. The germline gives CDR1 LNHDA, CDR2 SQIVND (reference sequence). CDR3 length equals 11 residues. The germline V and J ends were trimmed by 3 bases and 5 bases, with 4 bases remaining between them. CDR3 residues: CASSIFYGYTF. DNA of the CDR3: TGTGCCAGTAGTATTTTTTATGGCTACACCTTC.

On this clonotype itself: A much larger clone is a single base away; this may be a read error. CDR3 loop: CASSYSIGASGAGTDTQYF. The CDR3 DNA sequence: TGTGCCAGCAGTTACTCGATAGGGGCTAGCGGAGCGGGCACAGATACGCAGTATTTT. The rearrangement links TRBV6-6 to TRBJ2-3; TRBD2 aligns across 7 bases. CDR1 is MNHNY and CDR2 is SVGAGI in the germline V gene (reference sequence). The J segment lost 1 base and the V segment lost 0 bases, leaving 13 bases of the junction unmatched. CDR3 length: 19 residues.

The CDR3 DNA reads TGTGCCAGTAGTATAAGCCAAGCAGGGAGGGAGCTGTTTTTT. Amino acid sequence: CASSISQAGRELFF. V and J are TRBV19 and TRBJ2-2; possibly TRBD1 for D (5 bases). CDR3 length: 14 residues. Deletions cut 2 bases from V and 9 bases from J, with 13 bases between. Germline CDR1 reads LNHDA; CDR2 reads SQIVND (reference sequence).

This clonotype was counted many times. The rearrangement links TRBV10-3 to TRBJ2-5; D call uncertain. Between the trimmed V and J ends, which lost 3 bases and 11 bases, there was a span of 19 bases. The V gene's germline CDR1 is ENHRY and CDR2 SYGVKD. There are 14 residues in the CDR3. The CDR3 DNA follows: TGTGCCATCAGTGATTTGAAGCCGGTCGGTGCTCAGTACTTC. Its protein is CAISDLKPVGAQYF.

The genes are TRBV5-1 and TRBJ1-1; D call uncertain. V lost 4 bases and J lost 4, with 11 bases in between. The CDR3 is 13 residues long. Germline CDR1 and CDR2: SGHRS and YFSETQ. CDR3 sequence (DNA): TGCGCCAGCAGCAGCACAACCGGCACTGAAGCTTTCTTT. Amino acid sequence: CASSSTTGTEAFF.